Described below is a single TCR beta chain sequence and its context. Clones were sequenced by immunoSEQ multiplex PCR, and TCRdb holds only the in-frame ones, with some missing. The sample lists about 340,000 clones, about 90% occurring once. The data were taken from a study of blood T cell repertoires in COVID-19. Whole-study context: Acute and convalescent COVID-19 specimens originated in the United States, Italy and Spain. Sources were T cells, B-cell-depleted T cells, or PBMCs; the material itself was cDNA or gDNA.

Seattle's enrolled individuals joined amid active infection and were then monitored longitudinally. Specimen: peripheral blood. The TCR was taken from an older woman with COVID-19, enrolled during active disease.

Here the CDR3 reads CASSLAFLDRGTTGYTF. Here the CDR3 DNA reads TGTGCCAGCAGTTTGGCCTTTTTGGACAGGGGGACCACTGGCTACACCTTC. The rearrangement links TRBV6-2 or TRBV6-3 to TRBJ1-2; 10 positions match TRBD1. The CDR3 covers 17 residues. The ends lost 4 bases at V and 7 bases at J; junction bases unmatched: 15. Per germline, CDR1 MNHEY and CDR2 SVGEGT.